This entry lists 3 T cell receptor beta chains sequenced from one sample in a study of low-dose radiotherapy and immunotherapy resistance in tumors. TRAV and TRBV primers primed cDNA for both TCRalpha and TCRbeta. With a V-primer adapter and a constant-region primer, TCRs were amplified for approximately 19 PCR cycles. TCRdb reprocessed the reads with MiXCR, giving one entry per CDR3 protein. The sample has around 18,000 distinct CDR3 sequences, around two thirds seen once; the top ten hold about an eighth. These TCRs come from a human donor with advanced metastatic prostate, ovarian, gallbladder or colorectal cancer (not recorded which). This table probably holds off-target reads from a library built for another chain.

The chain employs TRBV5-1 and TRBJ1-2; a weak D match, TRBD1 (6 bases). Germline loops: CDR1 SGHRS, CDR2 YFSETQ. The V gene lost 4 bases and the J gene lost 7 bases, with 14 bases spanning the gap. The CDR3 totals 13 residues. The CDR3 sequence: CASSAGQQGGYTF. In DNA, the CDR3 is TGCGCCAGCAGCGCCGGACAGCAGGGTGGCTACACCTTC.

The genes are TRBV28 and TRBJ1-6; perhaps TRBD1 as D (5 bases). The CDR3 is 13 residues long. Trimming removed 7 bases at V and 15 bases at J, with 19 bases between. In germline, CDR1 is MDHEN, CDR2 SYDVKM. The CDR3 nucleotides are TGTGCCAGCACCCCCTCTGACAGCGCCCTCCTCCACTTT. It codes for CASTPSDSALLHF.

V is TRBV6-1 and J is TRBJ2-1, with 12 bases lining up with TRBD2. Germline V gene data show CDR1 as MNHNS and CDR2 as SASEGT. With 2 bases clipped from V and 15 bases from J, the junction kept 8 bases outside the gene matches. The CDR3 extends over 14 amino acids. CDR3 loop: CASSEWTSGAPGFF. In nucleotides, the CDR3 is TGTGCCAGCAGTGAATGGACTAGCGGGGCTCCGGGGTTCTTC.